This entry lists 10 T cell receptor beta chains sequenced from one sample in a study of blood T cell repertoires in COVID-19. The repertoire was sequenced with immunoSEQ multiplex PCR; TCRdb's copy has only in-frame clones and lacks some. The sample yields approximately 280,000 clones, about 89% seen once. Sequencing was performed on peripheral blood. These receptors were collected from a woman in her sixties with acute or convalescent COVID-19.

Remarks on this clone: This specimen includes other DNA sequences encoding the same CDR3. The chain joins TRBV29-1 to TRBJ1-5; 8 bases align to TRBD1. This CDR3 is 14 amino acids long. Looked up from germline, CDR1 is SQVTM and CDR2 is ANQGSEA. J was trimmed by 0 bases and V by 4 bases; bases with no gene match: 2. The CDR3 loop is CSVGTGNSNQPQHF. CDR3 in DNA: TGCAGCGTTGGGACAGGGAATAGCAATCAGCCCCAGCATTTT.

This rearrangement joins TRBV27 to TRBJ1-2; D not certain. This CDR3 is 13 amino acids long. V lost 9 bases and J lost 1, with 12 bases in between. Germline assignment: CDR1 MNHEY and CDR2 SMNVEV (reference sequence). In DNA, the CDR3 is TGTGCCAGTACCCCCGCCGGTAACTATGGCTACACCTTC. The encoded protein is CASTPAGNYGYTF.

This CDR3 reads CASSQGGGADIQYF. CDR3 bases: TGCGCCAGCAGCCAAGGAGGAGGGGCGGACATTCAGTACTTC. V gene TRBV4-1 combines with J gene TRBJ2-4; D may be TRBD2 (6 bases). This CDR3 has 14 residues. V dropped 1 base and J dropped 8 bases, with 12 bases sitting between them. Germline loops: CDR1 MGHRA, CDR2 YSYEKL.

This clone showed up just once. The chain employs TRBV18 and TRBJ1-2; D is ambiguous. With 0 bases removed from V and 1 base from J, the gap between germline ends came to 12 bases. Per the germline V gene, CDR1 is KGHSH and CDR2 is LQKENI. The CDR3 spans 16 residues. Here the CDR3 DNA reads TGTGCCAGCTCACCACCCAGTCCACAGATTAACTATGGCTACACCTTC. The encoded protein is CASSPPSPQINYGYTF.

This clone was seen repeatedly, ten times or more. The gene calls are TRBV28 and TRBJ1-3; 7 nucleotides align to TRBD1. With 1 base clipped from V and 0 bases from J, the junction kept 3 bases outside the gene matches. Germline V CDR1 and CDR2: MDHEN, SYDVKM. The CDR3 runs 16 residues. CDR3 protein: CASSLLGTDSGNTIYF. CDR3 in DNA: TGTGCCAGCAGTTTATTGGGGACAGACTCTGGAAACACCATATATTTT.

This clone was detected only a few times. The chain carries TRBV12-3 or TRBV12-4 and TRBJ1-2; D gene unclear. The CDR3 covers 12 residues. V shed 8 bases and J shed 4 bases, with 11 bases lying between them. The CDR3 protein is CASSGSGYGYTF. CDR3 DNA sequence: TGTGCCAGCTCGGGATCAGGCTATGGCTACACCTTC.

The gene calls are TRBV7-8 and TRBJ1-5; 7 bases are shared with TRBD1. The V and J ends lost 1 base and 0 bases, in that order; junction bases with no gene match: 3. The CDR3 runs to 16 residues. Germline CDR1 reads SGHVS; CDR2 reads FQNEAQ. The CDR3 loop reads CASSLDRGFSNQPQHF. The CDR3 DNA reads TGTGCCAGCAGCTTAGACAGGGGTTTTAGCAATCAGCCCCAGCATTTT.

The chain recombines TRBV28 with TRBJ1-4; the match to TRBD1 covers 7 bases. The trim removed 6 bases at V and 9 bases at J, leaving 13 bases unmatched. The CDR3 loop spans 15 amino acids. Germline CDR1 and CDR2: MDHEN and SYDVKM. The CDR3 region is CASRPRQGEAKKLFF. The CDR3 DNA sequence: TGTGCCAGCAGACCTCGACAGGGAGAGGCGAAAAAACTGTTTTTT.

The chain combines TRBV7-6 with TRBJ2-1, with TRBD2 identical over 12 bases. The CDR3 runs 17 residues. Per the germline V gene, CDR1 is SGHVS and CDR2 is FNYEAQ. After removal of 5 bases from V and 6 bases from J, the junction contained 11 bases not matched to a gene. The chain's CDR3 is CASSPWTSGASGNEQFF. The CDR3 DNA follows: TGTGCCAGCAGCCCATGGACTAGCGGGGCCTCAGGCAATGAGCAGTTCTTC.

The gene calls are TRBV7-2 and TRBJ2-5; TRBD1 aligns across 7 bases. Germline V gene lookup returns CDR1 SGHTA and CDR2 FQGNSA. The V gene end was trimmed by 3 bases and the J gene end by 2 bases; junction bases not matched to a gene: 3. The CDR3 has 14 amino acids. The CDR3 region is CASSFQTGQETQYF. CDR3 bases: TGTGCCAGCAGCTTCCAGACAGGGCAAGAGACCCAGTACTTC.